Each of the 30 T cell receptor beta chains below was sequenced from the same sample in a study of blood T cell repertoires in COVID-19. Assay used: immunoSEQ multiplex PCR; TCRdb lists only in-frame clones, some missing. The top ten clones hold about 2.9% of a sample with 85,000 to 120,000 clones, around 87% of them seen once. The material sequenced was peripheral blood. These receptors were obtained from a man in his fifties or sixties with active or convalescent COVID-19.

There are a few counts of this clone. The chain has TRBV27 and TRBJ2-1, with 10 bases matching TRBD2. From germline, CDR1 is MNHEY and CDR2 SMNVEV (reference sequence). Unmatched junction bases numbered 8, after V lost 9 bases and J lost 3 bases. The CDR3 length is 15 residues. Written as DNA, the CDR3 is TGTGCCAGTAGAGCTAGCGGGGGCCTCTACAATGAGCAGTTCTTC. Translation: CASRASGGLYNEQFF.

The rearrangement links TRBV2 to TRBJ2-1; D is uncertain. V gave up 2 bases and J gave up 4 bases, with 9 bases separating them. CDR1 SNHLY and CDR2 FYNNEI come from the germline V gene. The CDR3 covers 14 residues. CDR3 nucleotide sequence: TGTGCCAGCAGTGAATTGGAGAGTTACAATGAGCAGTTCTTC. Residues: CASSELESYNEQFF.

The chain has TRBV5-1 and TRBJ2-5, with TRBD2 identical over 9 bases. CDR1 is SGHRS, CDR2 YFSETQ, per germline. Trimming removed 0 bases from V and 5 bases from J; junction bases left unmatched: 5. The CDR3 loop spans 15 amino acids. For the CDR3, the DNA is TGCGCCAGCAGCTTGGTCCTAGCGGGGTGGGAGACCCAGTACTTC. Translation gives CASSLVLAGWETQYF.

This rearrangement joins TRBV5-1 to TRBJ1-2; D is unclear. Germline values: CDR1 SGHRS, CDR2 YFSETQ. The CDR3 totals 12 residues. V gave up 4 bases and J gave up 4 bases, with 8 bases separating them. The CDR3 spells CASSLGSYGYTF. The DNA of the CDR3 is TGCGCCAGCAGCCTGGGCAGCTATGGCTACACCTTC.

The rearrangement uses TRBV21-1 and TRBJ2-7; the D segment call TRBD2 is taken from the table without a DNA check. TRBV21-1 is marked as a pseudogene. There are 11 residues in the CDR3. CDR3 protein: CASSAGYEQYV. The CDR3 DNA reads TGTGCCAGCAGCGCGGGGTACGAGCAGTACGTC.

The chain has TRBV27 and TRBJ1-5, with 12 bases aligning to TRBD1. Trimming took 6 bases from V and 7 from J; bases not matched to a gene: 7. The CDR3 covers 15 residues. Germline-derived CDR1 and CDR2 are MNHEY and SMNVEV (reference sequence). The chain's CDR3 is CASSPGQGAQQPQHF. CDR3 DNA sequence: TGTGCCAGCAGCCCGGGACAGGGGGCTCAACAGCCCCAGCATTTT.

This chain connects TRBV19 to TRBJ1-1, with 9 bases fitting TRBD1. This CDR3 has 16 amino acids. Germline trimming cut 3 bases from V and 0 bases from J; bases unmatched to any gene: 5. The V gene's germline CDR1 is LNHDA and CDR2 SQIVND (reference sequence). The CDR3 loop is CASSITGGQMNTEAFF. As DNA, the CDR3 is TGTGCCAGTAGTATTACAGGGGGCCAAATGAACACTGAAGCTTTCTTT.

The sample holds one count of this clone. The V and J genes are TRBV9 and TRBJ1-5; TRBD1 matches 7 bases. This CDR3 has 15 residues. The V segment lost 4 bases and the J segment 0 bases; nucleotides outside the gene matches: 4. Looked up from germline, CDR1 is SGDLS and CDR2 is YYNGEE. CDR3 sequence (DNA): TGTGCCAGCAGCCCGGGACAGACTAGCAATCAGCCCCAGCATTTT. Translating it yields CASSPGQTSNQPQHF.

V gene TRBV12-3 or TRBV12-4 combines with J gene TRBJ1-5; TRBD1 matches at 7 bases. With 5 bases clipped from V and 5 bases from J, the junction kept 0 bases outside the gene matches. CDR3 length: 12 residues. The CDR3 loop reads CASSQGDQPQHF. DNA of the CDR3: TGTGCCAGCAGTCAGGGGGATCAGCCCCAGCATTTT.

The rearrangement links TRBV27 to TRBJ2-5, with 9 bases fitting TRBD2. The CDR3 totals 12 residues. V trimming: 9 bases; J trimming: 5 bases; junction bases outside the gene matches: 4. CDR1 and CDR2 from the germline V gene are MNHEY and SMNVEV (reference sequence). CDR3 DNA: TGTGCCAGTGCGACTAGCGGCGAGACCCAGTACTTC. This sequence encodes CASATSGETQYF.

This rearrangement joins TRBV10-3 to TRBJ2-2; D is possibly TRBD1 (5 bases). The CDR3 consists of 12 residues. Germline CDR1 ENHRY, CDR2 SYGVKD. The V gene lost 6 bases and the J gene lost 6 bases, with 8 bases spanning the gap. CDR3 amino acids: CAIRSGSGELFF. In nucleotides, the CDR3 is TGTGCCATCAGATCAGGGTCCGGGGAGCTGTTTTTT.

The CDR3 DNA reads as TGTGCCAGCAGCCCCCGTACATCGAACACCGGGGAGCTGTTTTTT. Translated: CASSPRTSNTGELFF. V usage is TRBV7-8 and J usage is TRBJ2-2; D gene uncertain. V lost 5 bases to trimming and J lost 0 bases, with 10 bases between them. Germline values: CDR1 SGHVS, CDR2 FQNEAQ. This CDR3 is 15 amino acids long.

The chain combines TRBV5-5 with TRBJ1-3; possibly TRBD1 for D (6 bases). Germline V gene data show CDR1 as SGHKS and CDR2 as YYEKEE (reference sequence). The CDR3 consists of 15 residues. The V end lost 2 bases, the J end lost 2 bases, and 11 bases lay between the germline ends. In DNA, the CDR3 is TGTGCCAGCAGCTTTAGTGGGGGCACTGGAAACACCATATATTTT. It yields the protein CASSFSGGTGNTIYF.

This clone was counted once. V usage is TRBV4-2 and J usage is TRBJ2-2; no clear D. CDR3 length: 13 residues. In germline, CDR1 is LGHNA, CDR2 YNFKEQ. Trimming took 6 bases from V and 4 from J, leaving 9 bases between them. The CDR3 DNA reads TGTGCCAGCAGACTGAGTACCACCGGGGAGCTGTTTTTT. It translates to CASRLSTTGELFF.

The V and J genes are TRBV27 and TRBJ2-3; D is undetermined. The CDR3 runs to 11 residues. The germline gives CDR1 MNHEY, CDR2 SMNVEV (reference sequence). Trimming took 6 bases from V and 3 from J, leaving 4 bases between them. CDR3 amino acids: CASRETDTQYF. CDR3 bases: TGTGCCAGCAGAGAGACAGATACGCAGTATTTT.

This clone has only a few counts. The rearrangement uses TRBV28 and TRBJ2-2; TRBD1 matches at 7 bases. Losses at the gene ends were 3 bases for V and 9 bases for J; bases not matched to a gene: 1. CDR1 is MDHEN and CDR2 is SYDVKM in the germline V gene. There are 12 residues in the CDR3. The CDR3 sequence: CASSLTGRELFF. CDR3 DNA sequence: TGTGCCAGCAGTTTGACAGGGCGGGAGCTGTTTTTT.

This rearrangement joins TRBV2 to TRBJ1-5, with 11 bases that match TRBD1. The CDR3 has 16 residues. V shed 1 base and J 4 bases; nucleotides not matched to a gene: 3. Germline CDR1 reads SNHLY; CDR2 reads FYNNEI. CDR3 coding DNA: TGTGCCAGCAGTGAAGGGACAGGGGGCAGGAATCAGCCCCAGCATTTT. Residues: CASSEGTGGRNQPQHF.

This chain connects TRBV11-2 to TRBJ1-2; possibly TRBD1 for D (5 bases). Germline loops: CDR1 SGHAT, CDR2 FQNNGV. This CDR3 spans 13 amino acids. Trimming took off 5 bases at V and 2 bases at J, with 9 bases between the two ends. The CDR3: CASSGRQNYGYTF. The CDR3 DNA sequence: TGTGCCAGCAGCGGCCGACAGAACTATGGCTACACCTTC.

Concerning this clone: This CDR3 is also generated by other DNA sequences in the sample. The chain couples TRBV5-6 to TRBJ1-6; 12 nucleotides match TRBD1. The V and J ends lost 4 bases and 10 bases, in that order; junction bases with no gene match: 3. The CDR3 extends over 14 amino acids. The V gene's germline CDR1 is SGHDT and CDR2 YYEEEE. CDR3 nucleotides: TGTGCCAGCAGCAGGGACAGGGGGCAATCACCCCTCCACTTT. The encoded protein is CASSRDRGQSPLHF.

The chain combines TRBV5-1 with TRBJ1-4; D may be TRBD1 (6 bases). This CDR3 comprises 14 residues. The V end was cut by 3 bases, the J end by 7 bases, with 13 bases between. Germline V gene lookup returns CDR1 SGHRS and CDR2 YFSETQ. CDR3 protein: CASSSGVIGEKLFF. CDR3 nucleotide sequence: TGCGCCAGCAGCTCAGGGGTGATTGGTGAAAAACTGTTTTTT. Together with reference TRBV5-1 and TRBJ1-4, the CDR3 gives the full variable domain: KAGVTQTPRYLIKTRGQQVTLSCSPISGHRSVSWYQQTPGQGLQFLFEYFSETQRNKGNFPGRFSGRQFSNSRSEMNVSTLELGDSALYLCASSSGVIGEKLFFGSGTQLSVL.

The chain links TRBV24-1 to TRBJ1-3; weak D call: TRBD1 (5 bases). The CDR3 covers 15 residues. From germline, CDR1 is KGHDR and CDR2 SFDVKD. The V and J ends lost 4 bases and 4 bases respectively, with 13 bases between them. In DNA, the CDR3 is TGTGCCACCAGTGACTCCAGGGTGTCCGGAAACACCATATATTTT. Encoded protein: CATSDSRVSGNTIYF.

J is TRBJ2-7 and V is TRBV5-6, with D hard to call. The V end was cut by 6 bases, the J end by 0 bases, with 10 bases between. From germline, CDR1 is SGHDT and CDR2 YYEEEE. The CDR3 is 13 amino acids. DNA for the CDR3: TGTGCCAGCAAGAGGCAGAACTCCTACGAGCAGTACTTC. Protein product: CASKRQNSYEQYF.

CDR3 sequence reads: CASTIQGAANQPQHF. In DNA, the CDR3 is TGTGCCAGTACTATTCAGGGGGCGGCCAATCAGCCCCAGCATTTT. The chain recombines TRBV19 with TRBJ1-5; 8 bases map to TRBD1. The CDR3 spans 15 residues. CDR1 is LNHDA and CDR2 is SQIVND in the germline V gene (reference sequence). V gave up 7 bases and J gave up 3 bases; unmatched junction bases: 8. The entire variable domain, with the rest obtained from reference TRBV19 and TRBJ1-5, is as follows: DGGITQSPKYLFRKEGQNVTLSCEQNLNHDAMYWYRQDPGQGLRLIYYSQIVNDFQKGDIAEGYSVSREKKESFPLTVTSAQKNPTAFYLCASTIQGAANQPQHFGDGTRLSIL.

This chain connects TRBV28 to TRBJ1-2; 8 nucleotides match TRBD1. The germline gives CDR1 MDHEN, CDR2 SYDVKM. With V trimmed by 7 bases and J by 4 bases, 5 bases remained unmatched. This CDR3 spans 13 amino acids. The CDR3 sequence is CASTRTGGYGYTF. CDR3 sequence (DNA): TGTGCCAGCACTCGTACAGGGGGCTATGGCTACACCTTC.

V is TRBV10-1 and J is TRBJ2-5; 10 bases line up with TRBD2. Germline CDR1 WNHNN, CDR2 SYGVQD (reference sequence). The CDR3 loop spans 15 amino acids. The ends lost 3 bases at V and 5 bases at J; junction bases unmatched: 6. The CDR3 DNA reads TGCGCCAGCAGTGATGCTAGCGGGGGCCGGGAGACCCAGTACTTC. This codes for CASSDASGGRETQYF.

The genes are TRBV28 and TRBJ2-3; TRBD2 is a possible D gene (5 bases). Deletions cut 5 bases from V and 2 bases from J, with 11 bases between. The CDR3 totals 14 residues. Looked up from germline, CDR1 is MDHEN and CDR2 is SYDVKM. CDR3 nucleotides: TGTGCCAGCAGTGCCCCGGGGAACACAGATACGCAGTATTTT. It encodes CASSAPGNTDTQYF.

The sample holds one count of this clone. V gene TRBV6-4 combines with J gene TRBJ2-7; TRBD1 might be the D (6 bases). This CDR3 region has 15 residues. V was trimmed by 2 bases and J by 4 bases, leaving 15 bases between them. Germline V CDR1 and CDR2: MRHNA, SNTAGT. The CDR3 DNA follows: TGTGCCAGCAGTGACGGACCACGGACAGATTACGAGCAGTACTTC. It codes for CASSDGPRTDYEQYF.

CDR3 nucleotide sequence: TGTGCCAGCAGCTTATTAGGGGACACCGGGGAGCTGTTTTTT. This sequence encodes CASSLLGDTGELFF. This chain uses TRBV7-9 with TRBJ2-2; tentative D call: TRBD1 (5 bases). This CDR3 comprises 14 residues. Germline lookup yields CDR1 SEHNR and CDR2 FQNEAQ (reference sequence). V shed 2 bases and J shed 3 bases, with 7 bases lying between them.

This chain uses TRBV18 with TRBJ1-5, with TRBD1 matching over 8 bases. The trim removed 6 bases at V and 6 bases at J, leaving 7 bases unmatched. The germline V gene encodes CDR1 KGHSH and CDR2 LQKENI. The CDR3 totals 14 residues. For the CDR3, the DNA is TGTGCCAGCTCTCCAGGGGGCGGGAGTCAGCCCCAGCATTTT. Protein product: CASSPGGGSQPQHF.

V is TRBV7-2 and J is TRBJ1-1; the D gene is possibly TRBD1 (6 bases). Germline CDR1 is SGHTA and CDR2 is FQGNSA. This CDR3 region has 15 residues. V lost 1 base, J lost 3 bases, and 12 bases lay in between. CDR3 in amino acids: CASSLEGGGDTEAFF. CDR3 DNA sequence: TGTGCCAGCAGCTTAGAGGGAGGGGGGGACACTGAAGCTTTCTTT.